A selection of T cell receptor beta chains follows, all from one sample in a study of T cells in Graves' hyperthyroidism and ophthalmopathy. TCRdb redid the calling of the multiplex PCR reads with MiXCR, one entry per CDR3 protein. The table records a few hundred thousand distinct CDR3 sequences, just over 45% of them present only once. What was sequenced was peripheral blood or thyroid tissue (not recorded which). The receptor set was obtained from a woman younger than 35 with Graves' hyperthyroidism. The CDR3 runs from the conserved cysteine through the conserved F or W. A D gene is named only where the DNA matches it firmly. The size field is filled for only some rows; it gives once, few, many or a size class.

TRBV10-3	many	TRBJ2-2	NA	CAISAGRSNTGELFF	TGTGCCATCAGTGCAGGCAGGTCGAACACCGGGGAGCTGTTTTTT
TRBV12-3/TRBV12-4	many	TRBJ1-2	NA	CASSSGVGYTF	TGTGCCAGCAGTTCAGGGGTTGGCTACACCTTC
TRBV7-6	NA	TRBJ1-5	NA	CASSVVANQPQHF	TGTGCCAGCAGTGTCGTAGCTAATCAGCCCCAGCATTTT
TRBV7-8	NA	TRBJ2-7	NA	CASSLERSYEQYF	TGTGCCAGCAGCTTGGAACGTTCCTACGAGCAGTACTTC
TRBV7-8	few	TRBJ2-7	TRBD2	CASSLARAVGLAGGGEQYF	TGTGCCAGCAGCTTAGCTAGGGCCGTCGGACTAGCGGGAGGGGGCGAGCAGTACTTC
TRBV19	few	TRBJ1-2	NA	CASSIGFRGPTYGYTF	TGTGCCAGTAGTATCGGGTTCCGGGGGCCCACTTATGGCTACACCTTC
TRBV7-9	NA	TRBJ2-7	NA	CASSGQTGIYEQYF	TGTGCCAGCAGCGGTCAAACAGGGATCTACGAGCAGTACTTC
TRBV15	many	TRBJ2-5	NA	CATKNSLGQETQYF	TGTGCCACCAAGAACAGCCTAGGCCAAGAGACCCAGTACTTC
TRBV24-1	once	TRBJ1-2	NA	CATSAPLTSGSSVYTF	TGTGCCACCAGCGCACCACTGACTAGCGGGAGCTCCGTCTACACCTTC
TRBV5-1	NA	TRBJ2-7	TRBD2	CASSFSGGGSYEQYF	TGTGCCAGCAGCTTTTCGGGAGGAGGCTCCTACGAGCAGTACTTC
TRBV5-6	many	TRBJ2-7	NA	CASFLRESYEQYF	TGTGCCAGCTTCCTCAGGGAGAGCTACGAGCAGTACTTC
TRBV20-1	NA	TRBJ2-5	TRBD2	CSARDIGRAGETQYF	TGCAGTGCTAGAGATATCGGGAGGGCAGGAGAGACCCAGTACTTC
TRBV20-1	NA	TRBJ2-1	TRBD2	CSARRLALKANEQFF	TGCAGTGCTCGCAGACTAGCCCTAAAGGCCAATGAGCAGTTCTTC
TRBV2	many	TRBJ1-4	NA	CASSGLATNEKLFF	TGTGCCAGCAGCGGACTTGCAACTAATGAAAAACTGTTTTTT
TRBV2	NA	TRBJ2-7	NA	CASTFGGTRGYEQYF	TGTGCCAGCACTTTTGGAGGGACAAGGGGCTACGAGCAGTACTTC
TRBV20-1	once	TRBJ1-2	TRBD1	CSAGGTGGDNYGYTF	TGCAGTGCCGGGGGGACAGGGGGCGATAACTATGGCTACACCTTC
TRBV4-2	many	TRBJ1-5	NA	CASSQVGTIGRSNQPQHF	TGTGCCAGCAGCCAAGTGGGGACGATTGGACGGAGCAATCAGCCCCAGCATTTT
TRBV2	many	TRBJ2-7	NA	CASREWYSYEQYF	TGTGCCAGCAGGGAGTGGTACTCCTACGAGCAGTACTTC
TRBV12-3/TRBV12-4	once	TRBJ2-5	TRBD1	CASSPTGDARTQYF	TGTGCCAGCTCACCAACAGGGGATGCGCGGACCCAGTACTTC
TRBV5-1	NA	TRBJ2-7	NA	CASSTLRDISYEQYF	TGCGCCAGCAGCACCCTCCGGGACATCTCCTACGAGCAGTACTTC
TRBV5-1	many	TRBJ2-5	TRBD1	CASSYGQGAGETQYF	TGCGCCAGCAGCTACGGACAGGGGGCCGGGGAGACCCAGTACTTC
TRBV7-9	many	TRBJ2-7	NA	CASSPVLENEQYF	TGTGCCAGCAGCCCCGTCTTGGAGAACGAGCAGTACTTC
TRBV29-1	NA	TRBJ1-5	TRBD1	CSVEGQGDPHEHF	TGCAGCGTTGAAGGACAGGGTGATCCCCACGAGCATTTT
TRBV20-1	many	TRBJ1-2	TRBD1	CSAPGQGGYGYTF	TGCAGTGCGCCGGGACAGGGGGGCTATGGCTACACCTTC
TRBV5-6	NA	TRBJ1-3	NA	CASNFIGSGNTIYF	TGTGCCAGCAACTTTATCGGTTCTGGAAACACCATATATTTT
TRBV20-1	NA	TRBJ1-1	NA	CSALRAMGTTEAFF	TGCAGTGCTCTCCGAGCGATGGGGACAACTGAAGCTTTCTTT
TRBV20-1	few	TRBJ1-4	TRBD1	CSAREGQGGRKLFF	TGCAGTGCTAGAGAGGGACAGGGGGGTAGGAAACTGTTTTTT
TRBV5-6	many	TRBJ2-7	NA	CASSLGWHEQYF	TGTGCCAGCAGCTTGGGGTGGCACGAGCAGTACTTC
TRBV12-3/TRBV12-4	NA	TRBJ2-5	NA	CASSESSEGTQYF	TGTGCCAGCAGTGAGTCTAGCGAGGGGACCCAGTACTTC
TRBV10-1	once	TRBJ2-5	NA	CASSESAEGETQYF	TGCGCCAGCAGTGAGTCAGCGGAGGGAGAGACCCAGTACTTC
TRBV27	many	TRBJ2-5	TRBD1	CASSLSDRAQETQYF	TGTGCCAGCAGTTTATCGGACAGGGCCCAAGAGACCCAGTACTTC
TRBV5-1	many	TRBJ2-2	NA	CASSLVARANTGELFF	TGCGCCAGCAGCTTGGTCGCGAGGGCTAACACCGGGGAGCTGTTTTTT
TRBV29-1	NA	TRBJ1-2	NA	CSVAGGYLGYTF	TGCAGCGTTGCAGGAGGGTATTTAGGCTACACCTTC
TRBV24-1	many	TRBJ2-6	NA	CATSDSGRLANVLTF	TGTGCCACCAGTGATTCAGGGCGGCTGGCCAACGTCCTGACTTTC
TRBV6-1	few	TRBJ1-1	TRBD1	CASSSGTGRANTEAFF	TGTGCCAGCAGTTCCGGGACAGGGAGAGCGAACACTGAAGCTTTCTTT
TRBV7-9	NA	TRBJ1-2	NA	CASSLNRDTKSGYTF	TGTGCCAGCAGCCTGAACAGGGACACCAAATCTGGCTACACCTTC
TRBV19	many	TRBJ1-5	NA	CASSTPGSGQPQHF	TGTGCCAGTAGTACCCCCGGGAGTGGGCAGCCCCAGCATTTT
TRBV29-1	few	TRBJ2-1	TRBD2	CSVEGRGRRLAGYSSYNEQFF	TGCAGCGTTGAGGGAAGGGGACGGCGCCTAGCGGGATATAGCTCCTACAATGAGCAGTTCTTC
TRBV29-1	many	TRBJ2-7	TRBD2	CSVEWLAGAEQYF	TGCAGCGTTGAGTGGCTAGCGGGAGCCGAGCAGTACTTC
TRBV29-1	NA	TRBJ2-7	NA	CSVLGLAIGRPYEQYF	TGCAGCGTCCTCGGTCTAGCAATAGGACGGCCCTACGAGCAGTACTTC
TRBV9	many	TRBJ1-3	TRBD1	CASSEGQQSGNTIYF	TGTGCCAGCAGCGAGGGACAGCAATCTGGAAACACCATATATTTT
TRBV7-9	many	TRBJ2-7	TRBD2	CAVKAGGYEQYF	TGTGCCGTCAAGGCGGGAGGCTACGAGCAGTACTTC
TRBV7-9	many	TRBJ2-6	NA	CASSFWGSGANVLTF	TGTGCCAGCAGCTTTTGGGGGTCTGGGGCCAACGTCCTGACTTTC
TRBV6-2/TRBV6-3	many	TRBJ1-2	NA	CASTTGGVYGYTF	TGTGCCAGCACTACCGGTGGGGTCTATGGCTACACCTTC
TRBV5-1	NA	TRBJ1-3	NA	CASSLAPPGSGNTIYF	TGCGCCAGCAGCTTGGCCCCGCCAGGGTCTGGAAACACCATATATTTT
TRBV4-1	many	TRBJ2-5	TRBD2	CASSLTGTNKETQYF	TGCGCCAGCAGCCTTACTGGGACTAATAAAGAGACCCAGTACTTC
TRBV24-1	few	TRBJ2-1	TRBD2	CATARERERPEQFF	TGTGCCACCGCCCGGGAGCGGGAAAGGCCTGAGCAGTTCTTC
TRBV7-3	many	TRBJ2-2	NA	CASSSPDGRGYTGELFF	TGTGCCAGCAGCTCACCCGACGGGCGGGGCTACACCGGGGAGCTGTTTTTT
TRBV10-3	many	TRBJ2-3	TRBD2	CAISPEEGSGRLADTQYF	TGTGCCATCAGCCCCGAGGAGGGGAGCGGGAGGTTGGCAGATACGCAGTATTTT
TRBV10-3	NA	TRBJ1-2	NA	CAISHGLQGFGYTF	TGTGCCATCAGTCACGGGCTCCAGGGTTTTGGCTACACCTTC
TRBV11-3	NA	TRBJ2-7	TRBD2	CASSQEVAGGPANEQYF	TGTGCCAGCAGCCAAGAGGTAGCGGGAGGGCCTGCGAACGAGCAGTACTTC
TRBV19	few	TRBJ2-1	TRBD2	CASSGAGDNNEQFF	TGTGCCAGCAGCGGAGCGGGAGATAACAATGAGCAGTTCTTC
TRBV13	many	TRBJ2-7	TRBD1	CASSLETGASYEQYF	TGTGCCAGCAGCTTAGAGACAGGGGCTTCCTACGAGCAGTACTTC